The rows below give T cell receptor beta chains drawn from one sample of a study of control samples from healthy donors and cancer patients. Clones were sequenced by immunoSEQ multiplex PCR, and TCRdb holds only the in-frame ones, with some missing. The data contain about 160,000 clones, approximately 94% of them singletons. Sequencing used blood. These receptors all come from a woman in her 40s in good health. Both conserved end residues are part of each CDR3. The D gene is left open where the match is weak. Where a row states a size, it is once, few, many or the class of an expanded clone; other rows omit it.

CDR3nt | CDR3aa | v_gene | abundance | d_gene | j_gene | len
TGTGCCAGCAGCGGGACAGCATCCTGCGAGCAGTACTTC | CASSGTASCEQYF | TRBV11-1 | . | TRBD1 | TRBJ2-7 | 13
TGCAGCGTTGTCGGGGGCACCCACTATGGCTACACCTTC | CSVVGGTHYGYTF | TRBV29-1 | . | . | TRBJ1-2 | 13
TGTGCCAGCCTGCAGACAGGGGTTGGCTACACCTTC | CASLQTGVGYTF | TRBV19 | . | TRBD1 | TRBJ1-2 | 12
TGTGCCAGCAGTTTCTCAGGACAGAGTTCCTACGAGCAGTACTTC | CASSFSGQSSYEQYF | TRBV27 | . | . | TRBJ2-7 | 15
TGTGCCAGCAGTGAAGCGTGGCACGAGCAGTACTTC | CASSEAWHEQYF | TRBV6-1 | . | . | TRBJ2-7 | 12
TGTGCCAGCAGCCCATCTTTACAAATCGGGACCCGGTGGGGACAGGGGAAAGCTTTCTTT | CASSPSLQIGTRWGQGKAFF | TRBV28 | . | TRBD1 | TRBJ1-1 | 20
TGTGCCGTGACAGGGGATTCCTACGAGCAGTACTTC | CAVTGDSYEQYF | TRBV10-3 | . | TRBD1 | TRBJ2-7 | 12
TGCGCCAGCAGACAGACGGAGACCCAGTACTTC | CASRQTETQYF | TRBV10-2 | . | . | TRBJ2-5 | 11
TGTGCCAGCAGTAAGGGAAGAGGTGAAGCTTTCTTT | CASSKGRGEAFF | TRBV6-2/TRBV6-3 | . | . | TRBJ1-1 | 12
TGTGCCAGCAGTCCCCAGCCGGGTGGCTACACCTTC | CASSPQPGGYTF | TRBV12-3/TRBV12-4 | . | . | TRBJ1-2 | 12
TGTGCCAGCAGCTTAGCGGGGCCCCGCGCTGCTAATGAAAAACTGTTTTTT | CASSLAGPRAANEKLFF | TRBV11-2 | . | . | TRBJ1-4 | 17
TGTGCCAGCAGCCCTAGGACTAACACAGATACGCAGTATTTT | CASSPRTNTDTQYF | TRBV7-2 | . | . | TRBJ2-3 | 14
TGTGCCAGCAGTGAAGACCCGTTGTGGACTGAAGCTTTCTTT | CASSEDPLWTEAFF | TRBV6-1 | . | . | TRBJ1-1 | 14
TGCGCCAGCAGCTTGGGTCAGGGCCCCACACATGGAAACACCATATATTTT | CASSLGQGPTHGNTIYF | TRBV5-1 | . | . | TRBJ1-3 | 17
TGTGCCAGCAGCGTTCGGGGGACTGAAGCTTTCTTT | CASSVRGTEAFF | TRBV7-2 | . | . | TRBJ1-1 | 12
TGTGCCAGCAGTGATCGGTCTCTGGGACTAGCGGGCAGGAGCACAGATACGCAGTATTTT | CASSDRSLGLAGRSTDTQYF | TRBV6-1 | . | TRBD2 | TRBJ2-3 | 20
TGTGCCATCAGTGAGGGGGACAGGGGCACTGAAGCTTTCTTT | CAISEGDRGTEAFF | TRBV10-3 | . | TRBD1 | TRBJ1-1 | 14
TGTACCAGCAGCCCAACCAAAGGAGGCTACACCTTC | CTSSPTKGGYTF | TRBV3-1/TRBV3-2 | . | . | TRBJ1-2 | 12
TGTGCCAGCTCACCAGGGGGAGGGTTAGGTCAGCCCCAGCATTTT | CASSPGGGLGQPQHF | TRBV18 | . | . | TRBJ1-5 | 15
TGTGCCAGCAGCTTATCCCCAGCGGGAGGCACAGATACGCAGTATTTT | CASSLSPAGGTDTQYF | TRBV7-6 | once | TRBD2 | TRBJ2-3 | 16
TGCGCCAGCAGCTCAACAGGGACCACTAATGAAAAACTGTTTTTT | CASSSTGTTNEKLFF | TRBV5-1 | . | . | TRBJ1-4 | 15
TGTGCCAGCAGCTCCGCCCGGACTAGCGGAGGGTATGAGCAGTTCTTC | CASSSARTSGGYEQFF | TRBV5-6 | . | TRBD2 | TRBJ2-1 | 16
TGCGCCAGCAGCTTCTCTTTTCGGAACAGGGTTGAGACCCAGTACTTC | CASSFSFRNRVETQYF | TRBV5-1 | . | . | TRBJ2-5 | 16
TGTGCCAGCAGCCACGGATTGCAGGGGAAAGGAGATACGCAGTATTTT | CASSHGLQGKGDTQYF | TRBV3-1/TRBV3-2 | . | . | TRBJ2-3 | 16